The 30 T cell receptor beta chains below come from one sample, sequenced in a study of blood T cells in healthy people across ages. It was with a sample-barcoded 5' primer and a J-beta primer mix that a second PCR of roughly 7 to 12 cycles was run. Each CDR3 protein is one row after TCRdb ran MiXCR on the 5' RACE reads. The table lists approximately 1.5 million distinct CDR3 sequences, about 35% of them singletons. The specimen was blood. Receptors were obtained from a woman in her thirties in good health.

This clonotype was observed a few times. The chain joins TRBV20-1 to TRBJ2-7; D remains ambiguous. The CDR3 runs to 12 residues. Germline assignment: CDR1 DFQATT and CDR2 SNEGSKA (reference sequence). Trimming took 3 bases from V and 4 from J, leaving 10 bases between them. CDR3 nucleotide sequence: TGCAGTGCTAGGTTACTGGAATACGAGCAGTACTTC. It specifies CSARLLEYEQYF.

This clonotype was seen once. The rearrangement joins TRBV3-1 to TRBJ2-2; D might be TRBD2 (5 bases). V was clipped by 6 bases and J by 6 bases, with 20 bases between them. From germline, CDR1 is LGHDT and CDR2 YNNKEL (reference sequence). The CDR3 totals 16 residues. CDR3 in DNA: TGTGCCAGCAGTGACGAGGTACCCCTCGGGGCCGGGGAGCTGTTTTTT. Its protein product is CASSDEVPLGAGELFF.

The J gene is TRBJ2-3, the V gene TRBV5-5, with a possible D match to TRBD2 (5 bases). CDR1 and CDR2 (germline): SGHKS, YYEKEE (reference sequence). This CDR3 has 16 amino acids. Trimming cost V 0 bases and J 2 bases, with 13 bases left between them. The CDR3 is CASSLGLTNPTDTQYF. The CDR3 DNA reads as TGTGCCAGCAGCTTGGGACTAACGAACCCCACAGATACGCAGTATTTT.

This clonotype was found a few times. The gene calls are TRBV28 and TRBJ2-6; no definite D call. Germline CDR1 is MDHEN and CDR2 is SYDVKM. The CDR3 totals 17 residues. Trimming took 6 bases from V and 0 from J, leaving 15 bases between them. The CDR3 DNA reads as TGTGCCAGCAGGGCCGGGCCTGGCCACTCTGGGGCCAACGTCCTGACTTTC. It yields the protein CASRAGPGHSGANVLTF.

This clonotype has a handful of counts. The gene calls are TRBV24-1 and TRBJ2-1, with TRBD2 as a possible D gene (5 bases). This CDR3 spans 14 amino acids. The germline V and J ends were trimmed by 3 bases and 9 bases, with 14 bases remaining between them. Germline CDR1 reads KGHDR; CDR2 reads SFDVKD. CDR3 nucleotides: TGTGCCACCAGTGATATAACTAGGAAGAGTGAGCAGTTCTTC. It encodes CATSDITRKSEQFF.

The V gene is TRBV29-1, the J gene TRBJ1-4; the D is unclear. The CDR3 runs to 12 residues. The V and J ends lost 3 bases and 4 bases respectively, with 6 bases between them. In germline, CDR1 is SQVTM, CDR2 ANQGSEA. Here the CDR3 DNA reads TGCAGCGTTGAGGCCCATAATGAAAAACTGTTTTTT. Translated, it gives CSVEAHNEKLFF.

The V and J genes are TRBV9 and TRBJ2-6; TRBD2 might be the D (5 bases). The CDR3 totals 14 residues. Per germline, CDR1 SGDLS and CDR2 YYNGEE. Trimming removed 3 bases at V and 3 bases at J, with 7 bases between. CDR3 sequence: CASSGTYGANVLTF. CDR3 sequence (DNA): TGTGCCAGCAGCGGGACTTATGGGGCCAACGTCCTGACTTTC.

This clonotype occurred many times. This chain joins TRBV4-1 and TRBJ1-4, with D possibly being TRBD1 (6 bases). V was clipped by 3 bases and J by 8 bases, with 19 bases between them. The CDR3 is made up of 16 amino acids. Germline CDR1 and CDR2: MGHRA and YSYEKL. CDR3 amino acids: CASSQPTGQSKEKLFF. The CDR3 DNA follows: TGCGCCAGCAGCCAGCCAACGGGACAATCAAAGGAAAAACTGTTTTTT.

V usage is TRBV27 and J usage is TRBJ1-2, with D perhaps matching TRBD1 (5 bases). CDR3 length: 15 amino acids. Trimming stripped 5 bases from V and 2 bases from J, with 15 bases between. Germline V gene sequence: CDR1 MNHEY, CDR2 SMNVEV (reference sequence). CDR3 sequence: CASSKLHGANYGYTF. CDR3 in DNA: TGTGCCAGCAGTAAACTCCACGGGGCCAACTATGGCTACACCTTC.

Remarks on this clonotype: This could be a read error, since a much larger clone is one nucleotide away. This sequence joins TRBV6-6 and TRBJ2-3; 7 bases match TRBD1. Looked up from germline, CDR1 is MNHNY and CDR2 is SVGAGI (reference sequence). The CDR3 length is 15 residues. The CDR3 bases are TGTGCCAGCGGTTACCTACAGGGGAGCACAGATACGCAGTATTTT. It specifies CASGYLQGSTDTQYF.

V and J are TRBV20-1 and TRBJ1-1, with D possibly matching TRBD1 (5 bases). The CDR3 spans 16 residues. V lost 2 bases to trimming and J lost 0 bases, with 16 bases between them. Germline V gives CDR1 DFQATT, CDR2 SNEGSKA (reference sequence). The CDR3: CSARSFPGRMNTEAFF. Here the CDR3 DNA reads TGCAGTGCTAGATCCTTTCCGGGACGGATGAACACTGAAGCTTTCTTT.

Regarding this clonotype: This may be a read error: a much more frequent sequence differs by one nucleotide. This sequence joins TRBV20-1 and TRBJ2-1, with 8 bases identical to TRBD2. The CDR3 consists of 15 residues. The V gene end was trimmed by 5 bases and the J gene end by 6 bases; junction bases not matched to a gene: 12. Germline loops: CDR1 DFQATT, CDR2 SNEGSKA (reference sequence). The CDR3: CSAVPTAGGGNEQFF. In DNA form, the CDR3 reads TGCAGTGCTGTTCCCACTGCGGGAGGTGGCAATGAGCAGTTCTTC.

J is TRBJ1-2 and V is TRBV12-3 or TRBV12-4; TRBD1 aligns across 8 bases. The CDR3 has 14 residues. The ends lost 8 bases at V and 4 bases at J; junction bases unmatched: 9. This CDR3 is CASLTGQGGYGYTF. CDR3 nucleotides: TGTGCCAGCCTTACCGGACAGGGTGGCTATGGCTACACCTTC.

The CDR3 region is CASSIEGSGGPYNEQFF. In DNA form, the CDR3 reads TGTGCCAGTAGTATAGAGGGTAGCGGGGGCCCCTACAATGAGCAGTTCTTC. The chain carries TRBV19 and TRBJ2-1; TRBD2 aligns across 9 bases. The germline gives CDR1 LNHDA, CDR2 SQIVND (reference sequence). CDR3 length: 17 amino acids. V lost 0 bases to trimming and J lost 2 bases; unmatched junction nucleotides: 5.

The chain joins TRBV2 to TRBJ2-5; tentatively, D is TRBD1 or TRBD2 (5 bases each). CDR1 is SNHLY and CDR2 is FYNNEI in the germline V gene. The CDR3 length is 13 residues. Trimming left V 8 bases short and J 2 bases short, with 12 bases between. The CDR3 reads CASGGSRQETQYF. The CDR3, as DNA: TGTGCCAGCGGGGGTTCGCGACAAGAGACCCAGTACTTC.

CDR3 coding DNA: TGCGCCAGCAGCGCGACGGGACAGGTAACTGGGGCCAACGTCCTGACTTTC. Translation: CASSATGQVTGANVLTF. V is TRBV5-1 and J is TRBJ2-6, with 8 bases identical to TRBD1. J was trimmed by 2 bases and V by 4 bases; bases with no gene match: 8. Germline values: CDR1 SGHRS, CDR2 YFSETQ. This CDR3 is built from 17 residues.

The chain has TRBV12-3 or TRBV12-4 and TRBJ2-5, with 11 nucleotides matching TRBD2. V lost 5 bases and J lost 11; bases outside the gene matches: 10. The CDR3 is 14 amino acids. This chain's CDR3 is CASSLTSGMYEQYF. The CDR3 bases are TGTGCCAGCAGTCTGACTAGCGGGATGTATGAGCAGTACTTC.

This chain uses TRBV7-2 with TRBJ2-2; 7 bases line up with TRBD2. The CDR3 runs to 15 residues. In germline, CDR1 is SGHTA, CDR2 FQGNSA. J lost 2 bases, V lost 6 bases, and 6 bases had no gene match. The CDR3 coding sequence is TGTGCCAGCAGAAGCTCTAGCGGCAACACCGGGGAGCTGTTTTTT. It is translated as CASRSSSGNTGELFF.

This clonotype occurred a few times. The V gene is TRBV4-1, the J gene TRBJ2-3, with D possibly being TRBD2 (7 bases). Looked up from germline, CDR1 is MGHRA and CDR2 is YSYEKL. The V end lost 1 base, the J end lost 7 bases, and 15 bases lay between the germline ends. The CDR3 has 15 amino acids. CDR3 sequence (DNA): TGCGCCAGCAGCCAAGGAGGGGGGGCCTCTTATACGCAGTATTTT. Protein: CASSQGGGASYTQYF.

The J gene is TRBJ1-1, the V gene TRBV7-9; D is perhaps TRBD1 (5 bases). V shed 5 bases and J shed 0 bases, with 10 bases lying between them. The germline V gene has CDR1 SEHNR and CDR2 FQNEAQ (reference sequence). The CDR3 contains 14 residues. For the CDR3, the DNA is TGTGCCAGCAGCACGGGACTTATGAACACTGAAGCTTTCTTT. It yields the protein CASSTGLMNTEAFF. The full variable domain, with the rest looked up from reference TRBV7-9 and TRBJ1-1, is DTGVSQNPRHKITKRGQNVTFRCDPISEHNRLYWYRQTLGQGPEFLTYFQNEAQLEKSRLLSDRFSAERPKGSFSTLEIQRTEQGDSAMYLCASSTGLMNTEAFFGQGTRLTVV.

CDR3 sequence reads: CASSLSSSGIETQYF. As DNA, the CDR3 is TGTGCCAGCAGCTTATCCTCTAGCGGAATCGAGACCCAGTACTTC. The chain couples TRBV7-9 to TRBJ2-5; 7 bases align to TRBD2. With 2 bases clipped from V and 5 bases from J, the junction kept 8 bases outside the gene matches. CDR3 length: 15 residues. CDR1 SEHNR and CDR2 FQNEAQ come from the germline V gene (reference sequence).

The chain has TRBV27 and TRBJ2-1; 12 nucleotides align to TRBD2. The CDR3 spans 17 residues. Germline CDR1 is MNHEY and CDR2 is SMNVEV (reference sequence). V trimming: 2 bases; J trimming: 8 bases; junction bases outside the gene matches: 10. The CDR3 DNA follows: TGTGCCAGCAGTTTACTTGGGTTTGGACTAGCGGGACATGAGCAGTTCTTC. Translated, it gives CASSLLGFGLAGHEQFF.

This clonotype was counted only a few times. V and J are TRBV20-1 and TRBJ2-1; D is ambiguous. The germline V and J ends were trimmed by 1 base and 0 bases, with 10 bases remaining between them. The CDR3 has 15 residues. Germline CDR1 and CDR2: DFQATT and SNEGSKA (reference sequence). For the CDR3, the DNA is TGCAGTGCTAGAGGATTCAGGAGCTCCTACAATGAGCAGTTCTTC. Translating gives CSARGFRSSYNEQFF.

The chain carries TRBV5-8 and TRBJ1-2; 7 bases line up with TRBD1. Germline CDR1 and CDR2: SGHTS and YDEGEE. The CDR3 covers 20 residues. With 4 bases clipped from V and 0 bases from J, the junction kept 21 bases outside the gene matches. CDR3 sequence (DNA): TGTGCCAGCAGCATGCGCCAAACAAAGGGACAGAGATATGCTAACTATGGCTACACCTTC. Amino acid sequence: CASSMRQTKGQRYANYGYTF.

V gene TRBV3-1 combines with J gene TRBJ2-3, with 9 bases fitting TRBD2. The CDR3 is made up of 16 amino acids. Germline trimming cut 4 bases from V and 6 bases from J; bases unmatched to any gene: 11. CDR1 LGHDT and CDR2 YNNKEL come from the germline V gene (reference sequence). This chain's CDR3 is CASSPGSSGVQDTQYF. In nucleotides, the CDR3 is TGTGCCAGCAGCCCGGGGTCTAGCGGGGTTCAGGATACGCAGTATTTT.

The J gene is TRBJ1-5, the V gene TRBV10-3; 8 bases align to TRBD1. The trim removed 1 base at V and 2 bases at J, leaving 4 bases unmatched. This CDR3 is 16 amino acids long. Germline lookup yields CDR1 ENHRY and CDR2 SYGVKD. The CDR3 nucleotides are TGTGCCATCAGTGAGTGGGGACAGGCCGGCAATCAGCCCCAGCATTTT. Amino acid sequence: CAISEWGQAGNQPQHF.

This clonotype was seen a few times. This chain connects TRBV30 to TRBJ2-7; 9 positions agree with TRBD2. The V gene's germline CDR1 is GTSNPN and CDR2 SVGIG (reference sequence). The CDR3 runs 14 residues. V was clipped by 4 bases and J by 2 bases; unmatched bases: 6. DNA of the CDR3: TGTGCCTGGAACCCGGGACTAGCTCCCTACGAGCAGTACTTC. It encodes CAWNPGLAPYEQYF.

This clonotype appeared many times. The chain couples TRBV12-3 or TRBV12-4 to TRBJ1-2; possible D gene TRBD1, 6 bases. The V end was cut by 5 bases, the J end by 8 bases, with 12 bases between. There are 12 residues in the CDR3. As DNA, the CDR3 is TGTGCCAGCAGTCCCGGGACAACCGGCTACACCTTC. Translated: CASSPGTTGYTF.

This clonotype occurred a few times. The genes are TRBV5-1 and TRBJ2-3, with 7 bases lining up with TRBD1. Germline values: CDR1 SGHRS, CDR2 YFSETQ. The CDR3 contains 17 residues. With 4 bases clipped from V and 0 bases from J, the junction kept 11 bases outside the gene matches. The DNA of the CDR3 is TGCGCCAGCAGCGCCGAACAGGGGAACCCTAGCACAGATACGCAGTATTTT. Translated, it gives CASSAEQGNPSTDTQYF.

The V call is TRBV20-1, the J call TRBJ2-7, with a weak D call TRBD1 (5 bases). The closer fit of TRBJ2-5 to the DNA end suggests the J call may be wrong. CDR3 length: 15 amino acids. Germline CDR1 reads DFQATT; CDR2 reads SNEGSKA (reference sequence). The CDR3 nucleotides are TGCAGTGCTAGTAAACTCGGAGCTAACAGGGAGACCCAGTACTTC. Its translation: CSASKLGANRETQYF.